This TCR beta chain derives from a study of blood T cell repertoires in COVID-19. Overall study: Specimens from acute and convalescent COVID-19 originated in the United States, Italy and Spain. PBMCs, B-cell-depleted T cells, or T cells were the source of the cDNA or gDNA that made up the material.

Cohorts were assigned according to the clinical history that participants reported. V lost 4 bases, J lost 5 bases, and 11 bases stayed unmatched. The germline V gene encodes CDR1 SGDLS and CDR2 YYNGEE. The CDR3 totals 16 residues. As processed by the authors: Estimates of nucleated cell counts were drawn from the amplification of reference gene primers. Measured with immunoSEQ multiplex PCR; TCRdb has only the in-frame clones, and not every one. V, J and clone size are those of that table, while D and trimming were read from the DNA. The sample lists about 200,000 clones, around 90% seen once, with 2% to 2.5% in the top ten.

This clonotype was sampled from a woman aged 25 to 39 who had recovered from COVID-19. Sequences were obtained from PBMCs or T cells enriched from blood (not recorded which). The rearrangement links TRBV9 to TRBJ2-3; 9 nucleotides agree with TRBD2. The CDR3 sequence is CASSPRGRGGEDTQYF. CDR3 in DNA: TGTGCCAGCAGCCCCCGGGGGCGCGGGGGGGAAGATACGCAGTATTTT.